This is a list of T cell receptor beta chains from one sample in a study of shared clonotypes between healthy human individuals. Generated by immunoSEQ multiplex PCR, the TCRdb table keeps only in-frame clones and is missing some. The table lists roughly 2.2 million clones, 85% to 95% of them singletons. The sequencing input was naive CD4+ T cells from PBMCs. Receptors were obtained from a man younger than 35 in good health. Some clones in this sample may be carry-over from other donors' samples. Both conserved end residues are part of each CDR3. The D gene is left open where the match is weak.

d_call: NA; v_call: TRBV9; j_call: TRBJ1-5; cdr3_aa: CASSVDSTGPQHF
d_call: TRBD1; v_call: TRBV27; j_call: TRBJ1-5; cdr3_aa: CASSLRGHDNQPQHF
d_call: NA; v_call: TRBV11-2; j_call: TRBJ2-4; cdr3_aa: CASSLAKNIQYF
d_call: NA; v_call: TRBV18; j_call: TRBJ1-3; cdr3_aa: CASSRLGASGNTIYF
d_call: NA; v_call: TRBV7-2; j_call: TRBJ2-7; cdr3_aa: CASSFRSGDYEQYF
d_call: NA; v_call: TRBV19; j_call: TRBJ2-2; cdr3_aa: CASSNLGQSNTGELFF
d_call: NA; v_call: TRBV5-6; j_call: TRBJ1-1; cdr3_aa: CASSPEVGADTEAFF
d_call: NA; v_call: TRBV6-5; j_call: TRBJ2-2; cdr3_aa: CASSYRQVTNTGELFF
d_call: TRBD2; v_call: TRBV11-2; j_call: TRBJ2-1; cdr3_aa: CASSKLAGTYNEQFF
d_call: NA; v_call: TRBV7-6; j_call: TRBJ2-2; cdr3_aa: CASSLTGTVTGELFF
d_call: NA; v_call: TRBV7-2; j_call: TRBJ2-5; cdr3_aa: CASSQGGTGFSGSGETQYF
d_call: TRBD2; v_call: TRBV6-4; j_call: TRBJ2-3; cdr3_aa: CASRGLAGTTDTQYF
d_call: TRBD2; v_call: TRBV7-9; j_call: TRBJ2-3; cdr3_aa: CASSPRTSGDTQYF
d_call: NA; v_call: TRBV4-2; j_call: TRBJ1-2; cdr3_aa: CASSQAPVIANYGYTF
d_call: NA; v_call: TRBV25-1; j_call: TRBJ1-4; cdr3_aa: CASSEGSGTLNEKLFF
d_call: NA; v_call: TRBV19; j_call: TRBJ2-7; cdr3_aa: CASSPGGQVPGQYF
d_call: NA; v_call: TRBV5-1; j_call: TRBJ2-2; cdr3_aa: CASSLDEPTGELFF
d_call: TRBD1; v_call: TRBV5-4; j_call: TRBJ1-2; cdr3_aa: CASSPTGQGSGYTF
d_call: TRBD1; v_call: TRBV6-6; j_call: TRBJ1-5; cdr3_aa: CASSPPRDRVNQPQHF
d_call: TRBD2; v_call: TRBV18; j_call: TRBJ2-3; cdr3_aa: CASSPQGTTLRGTDTQYF
d_call: TRBD2; v_call: TRBV28; j_call: TRBJ2-1; cdr3_aa: CASGEAGAGYNEQFF
d_call: TRBD1; v_call: TRBV28; j_call: TRBJ1-5; cdr3_aa: CASDRGQLGSNQPQHF
d_call: NA; v_call: TRBV5-6; j_call: TRBJ1-2; cdr3_aa: CASSLTRYGYTF
d_call: TRBD2; v_call: TRBV7-2; j_call: TRBJ2-1; cdr3_aa: CASSLLAGVSNEQFF
d_call: NA; v_call: TRBV5-4; j_call: TRBJ2-7; cdr3_aa: CASSSATGTYEQYF
d_call: TRBD2; v_call: TRBV5-1; j_call: TRBJ2-7; cdr3_aa: CASSASPRGGSYEQYF
d_call: TRBD2; v_call: TRBV4-1; j_call: TRBJ2-1; cdr3_aa: CASSQDERLAGGLQRSYNEQFF
d_call: TRBD1; v_call: TRBV28; j_call: TRBJ1-1; cdr3_aa: CASTVQGGGTEAFF
d_call: TRBD1; v_call: TRBV6-6; j_call: TRBJ1-4; cdr3_aa: CASSPRQGNEKLFF
d_call: NA; v_call: TRBV7-3; j_call: TRBJ2-1; cdr3_aa: CASSLTSSGYNEQFF
d_call: NA; v_call: TRBV28; j_call: TRBJ1-3; cdr3_aa: CASSFTTRGERSGNTIYF
d_call: NA; v_call: TRBV2; j_call: TRBJ2-7; cdr3_aa: CASSEQGTTYEQYF
d_call: NA; v_call: TRBV4-1; j_call: TRBJ2-2; cdr3_aa: CASSQDIVGRTGELFF
d_call: TRBD1; v_call: TRBV5-1; j_call: TRBJ2-7; cdr3_aa: CASSLSSPGGDEQYF
d_call: TRBD1; v_call: TRBV5-4; j_call: TRBJ2-3; cdr3_aa: CASSQQGAEDTQYF
d_call: NA; v_call: TRBV5-1; j_call: TRBJ1-1; cdr3_aa: CASSLLTLGNTEAFF
d_call: NA; v_call: TRBV6-1; j_call: TRBJ1-1; cdr3_aa: CASSEFIGASTEAFF
d_call: TRBD1; v_call: TRBV5-6; j_call: TRBJ2-5; cdr3_aa: CASRDTGGQETQYF
d_call: NA; v_call: TRBV9; j_call: TRBJ2-3; cdr3_aa: CASSVVSSADTQYF
d_call: TRBD2; v_call: TRBV29-1; j_call: TRBJ2-1; cdr3_aa: CSVGLAGDNEQFF
d_call: TRBD2; v_call: TRBV19; j_call: TRBJ2-7; cdr3_aa: CASSPLGTSGYEQYF
d_call: NA; v_call: TRBV18; j_call: TRBJ1-2; cdr3_aa: CASSPQGNYGYTF